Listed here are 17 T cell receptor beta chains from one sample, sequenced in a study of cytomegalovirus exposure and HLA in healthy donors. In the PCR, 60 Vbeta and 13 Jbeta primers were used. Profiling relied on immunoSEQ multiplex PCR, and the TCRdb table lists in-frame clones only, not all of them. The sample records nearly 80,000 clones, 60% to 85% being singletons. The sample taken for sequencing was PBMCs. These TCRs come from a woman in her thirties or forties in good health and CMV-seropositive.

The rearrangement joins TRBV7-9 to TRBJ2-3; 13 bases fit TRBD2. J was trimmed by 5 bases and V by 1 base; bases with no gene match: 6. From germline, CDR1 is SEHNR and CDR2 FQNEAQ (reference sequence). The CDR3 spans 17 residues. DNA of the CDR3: TGTGCCAGCAGCTTAGGACTAGCGGGAGGAGTTGGAGATACGCAGTATTTT. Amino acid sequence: CASSLGLAGGVGDTQYF. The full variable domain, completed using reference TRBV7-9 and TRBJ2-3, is DTGVSQNPRHKITKRGQNVTFRCDPISEHNRLYWYRQTLGQGPEFLTYFQNEAQLEKSRLLSDRFSAERPKGSFSTLEIQRTEQGDSAMYLCASSLGLAGGVGDTQYFGPGTRLTVL.

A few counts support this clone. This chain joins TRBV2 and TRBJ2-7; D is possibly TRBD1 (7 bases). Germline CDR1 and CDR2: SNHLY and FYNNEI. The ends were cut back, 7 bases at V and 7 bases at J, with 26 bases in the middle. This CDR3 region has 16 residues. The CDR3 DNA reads TGTGCCAGCACCCCCTGGGAGGAGACAGGGCTAGAAGAGCAGTACTTC. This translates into CASTPWEETGLEEQYF.

DNA for the CDR3: TGTGCCTGCTCTTGGGCCCGGGGGGCGGCCGGGGAGCTGTTTTTT. It yields the protein CACSWARGAAGELFF. The chain employs TRBV30 and TRBJ2-2; a possible D gene is TRBD2 (7 bases). The CDR3 contains 15 residues. Germline CDR1 reads GTSNPN; CDR2 reads SVGIG (reference sequence). V was pared by 6 bases and J by 6 bases, with 20 bases between.

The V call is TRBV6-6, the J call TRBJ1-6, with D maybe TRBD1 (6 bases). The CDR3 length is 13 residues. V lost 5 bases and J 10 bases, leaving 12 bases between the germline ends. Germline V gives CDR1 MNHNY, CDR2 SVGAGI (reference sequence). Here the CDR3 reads CASSLRQESPLHF. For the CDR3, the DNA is TGTGCCAGCAGTCTACGACAGGAATCACCCCTCCACTTT.

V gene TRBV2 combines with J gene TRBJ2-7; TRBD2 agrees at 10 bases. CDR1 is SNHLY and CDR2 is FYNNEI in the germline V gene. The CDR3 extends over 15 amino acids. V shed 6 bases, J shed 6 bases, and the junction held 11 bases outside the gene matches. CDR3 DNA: TGTGCCAGCAGAGCCCCTAGCGGGAGAAAGGGCGAGCAGTACTTC. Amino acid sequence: CASRAPSGRKGEQYF.

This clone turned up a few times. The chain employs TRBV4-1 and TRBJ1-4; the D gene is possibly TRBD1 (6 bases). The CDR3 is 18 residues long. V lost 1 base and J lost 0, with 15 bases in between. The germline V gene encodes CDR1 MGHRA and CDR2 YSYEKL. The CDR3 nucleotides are TGCGCCAGCAGCCAAGTTAGGGGGTATGTCGCAACTAATGAAAAACTGTTTTTT. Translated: CASSQVRGYVATNEKLFF.

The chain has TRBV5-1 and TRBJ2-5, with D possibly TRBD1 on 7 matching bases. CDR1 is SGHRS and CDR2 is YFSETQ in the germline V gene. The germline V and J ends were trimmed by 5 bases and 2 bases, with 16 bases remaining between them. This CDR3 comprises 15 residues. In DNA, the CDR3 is TGCGCCAGCAGGGAGGAGGGGGCGATTCAAGAGACCCAGTACTTC. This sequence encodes CASREEGAIQETQYF.

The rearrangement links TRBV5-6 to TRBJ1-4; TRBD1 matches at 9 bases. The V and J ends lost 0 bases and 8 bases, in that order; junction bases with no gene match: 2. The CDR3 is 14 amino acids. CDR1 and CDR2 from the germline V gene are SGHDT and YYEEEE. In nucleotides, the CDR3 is TGTGCCAGCAGCTTGGACGGGACAGGGGAAAAACTGTTTTTT. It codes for CASSLDGTGEKLFF.

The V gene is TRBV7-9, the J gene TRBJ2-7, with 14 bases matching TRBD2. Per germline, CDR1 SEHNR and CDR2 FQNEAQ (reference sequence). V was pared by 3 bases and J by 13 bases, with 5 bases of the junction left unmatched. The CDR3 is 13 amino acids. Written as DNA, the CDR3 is TGTGCCAGCAGCTTGACTAGCGGGAGGGCGGTTTACTTC. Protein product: CASSLTSGRAVYF.

The CDR3 sequence: CASSPGDGRGYTF. CDR3 DNA: TGCGCCAGCAGCCCGGGGGACGGCCGGGGCTACACCTTC. The chain has TRBV5-1 and TRBJ1-2; maybe TRBD1 (5 bases). CDR3 length: 13 amino acids. Germline values: CDR1 SGHRS, CDR2 YFSETQ. Trimming removed 4 bases from V and 8 bases from J, with 15 bases in between.

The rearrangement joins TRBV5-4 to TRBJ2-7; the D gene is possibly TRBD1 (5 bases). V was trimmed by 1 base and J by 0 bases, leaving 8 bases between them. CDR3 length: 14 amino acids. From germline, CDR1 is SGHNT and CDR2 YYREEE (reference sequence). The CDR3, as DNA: TGTGCCAGCAGCTTGCTGGGGCCCTCCTACGAGCAGTACTTC. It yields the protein CASSLLGPSYEQYF.

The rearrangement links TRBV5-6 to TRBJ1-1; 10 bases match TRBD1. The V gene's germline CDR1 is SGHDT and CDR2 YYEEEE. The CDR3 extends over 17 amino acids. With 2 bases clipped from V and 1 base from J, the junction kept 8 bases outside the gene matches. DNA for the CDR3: TGTGCCAGCAGCTTTAGGACAGGGGGGGCCAAGAACACTGAAGCTTTCTTT. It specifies CASSFRTGGAKNTEAFF.

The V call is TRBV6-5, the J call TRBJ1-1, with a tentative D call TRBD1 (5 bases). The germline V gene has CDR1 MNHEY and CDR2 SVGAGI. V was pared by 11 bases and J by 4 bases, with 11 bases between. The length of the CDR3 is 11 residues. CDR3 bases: TGTGCCGCGACGGGGGGCACTGAAGCTTTCTTT. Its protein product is CAATGGTEAFF.

CDR3: CASSLRTSGTTHNEQFF. The CDR3 coding sequence is TGTGCCAGCAGCCTAAGGACTAGCGGGACTACCCACAATGAGCAGTTCTTC. The V call is TRBV7-9, the J call TRBJ2-1; TRBD2 matches 12 bases. CDR1 and CDR2 (germline): SEHNR, FQNEAQ (reference sequence). This CDR3 is 17 amino acids long. The V segment lost 5 bases and the J segment 5 bases; nucleotides outside the gene matches: 10.

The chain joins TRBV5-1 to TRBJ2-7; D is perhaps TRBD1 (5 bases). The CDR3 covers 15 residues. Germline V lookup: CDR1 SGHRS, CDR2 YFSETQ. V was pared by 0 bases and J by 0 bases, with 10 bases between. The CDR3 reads CASSLADSPSYEQYF. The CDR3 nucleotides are TGCGCCAGCAGCTTGGCCGACAGTCCCTCCTACGAGCAGTACTTC.

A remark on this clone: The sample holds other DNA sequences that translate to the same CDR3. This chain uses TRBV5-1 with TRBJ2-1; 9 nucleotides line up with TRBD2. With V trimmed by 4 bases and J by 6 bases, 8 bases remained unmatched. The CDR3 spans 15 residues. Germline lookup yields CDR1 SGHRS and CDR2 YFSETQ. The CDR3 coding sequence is TGCGCCAGCAGCCTTATAGCGGGGGAGGGCAATGAGCAGTTCTTC. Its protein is CASSLIAGEGNEQFF.

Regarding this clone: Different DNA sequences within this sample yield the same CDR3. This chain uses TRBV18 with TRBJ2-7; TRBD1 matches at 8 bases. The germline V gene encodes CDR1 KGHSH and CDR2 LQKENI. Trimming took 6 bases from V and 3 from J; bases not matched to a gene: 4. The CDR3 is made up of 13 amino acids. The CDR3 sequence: CASSPGQDYEQYF. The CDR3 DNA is TGTGCCAGCTCGCCGGGACAGGACTACGAGCAGTACTTC.